This T cell receptor beta chain derives from a study of neurological immune-mediated disorders. This clonotype was counted ten times or more. Its antigen is undetermined. Whole-study findings and limits: Among expanded clones, no CDR3 amino acid sequences were shared across subjects, a pattern suggesting private repertoires in all groups.

The cDNA came from 5'RACE with 10-nucleotide random UMIs. A single record per CDR3 protein comes from TCRdb applying MiXCR to the 5' RACE reads. The data contain about 20,000 distinct CDR3 sequences, 2% to 3% of them singletons. CDR1 and CDR2 (germline): DFQATT, SNEGSKA (reference sequence). V was pared by 3 bases and J by 4 bases, with 9 bases between. The CDR3 runs to 12 residues. The source material was PBMCs. The source is a young woman with multiple sclerosis. The rearrangement uses TRBV20-1 and TRBJ2-5; D might be TRBD2 (6 bases). Here the CDR3 DNA reads TGCAGTGCTAGGGGGGGAGGAGAGACCCAGTACTTC. It translates to CSARGGGETQYF.